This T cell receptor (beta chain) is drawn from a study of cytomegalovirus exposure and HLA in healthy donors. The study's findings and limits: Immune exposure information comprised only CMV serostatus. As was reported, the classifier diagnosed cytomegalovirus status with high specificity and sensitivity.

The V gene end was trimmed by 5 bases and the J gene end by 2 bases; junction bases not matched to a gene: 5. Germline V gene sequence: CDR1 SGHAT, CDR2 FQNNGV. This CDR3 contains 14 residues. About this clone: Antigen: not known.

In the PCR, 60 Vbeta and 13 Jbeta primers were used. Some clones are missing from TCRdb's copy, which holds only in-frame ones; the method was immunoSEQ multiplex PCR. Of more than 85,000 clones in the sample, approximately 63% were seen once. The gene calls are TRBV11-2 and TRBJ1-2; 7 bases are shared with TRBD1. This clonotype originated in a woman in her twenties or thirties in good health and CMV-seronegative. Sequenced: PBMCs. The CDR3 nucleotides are TGTGCCAGCAGCATGCAACAGGGGAACTATGGCTACACCTTC. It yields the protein CASSMQQGNYGYTF.